The 18 T cell receptor beta chains below all came from one sample that was sequenced in a study. TCRdb reprocessed the RT-PCR reads with MiXCR, giving one entry per CDR3 protein. Counted here are hundreds of thousands of distinct CDR3 sequences, approximately 15% occurring once; the ten biggest clones make up about 3.9%. The specimen was memory CD4+ T cells from blood. These receptors all stem from a female donor in good health, serving as a healthy control.

This clonotype has only a few counts. Here the CDR3 reads CASSRRDSTDTQYF. Written as DNA, the CDR3 is TGTGCCAGCAGTCGTAGGGACAGCACAGATACGCAGTATTTT. This chain links TRBV6-5 with TRBJ2-3, with D perhaps matching TRBD1 or TRBD2 (5 bases each). The germline V and J ends were trimmed by 5 bases and 0 bases, with 9 bases remaining between them. The CDR3 loop spans 14 amino acids. CDR1 and CDR2 from the germline V gene are MNHEY and SVGAGI.

This clonotype has at least ten counts. The CDR3 spells CASSPSQGFDREAFF. DNA of the CDR3: TGTGCCAGCAGCCCCTCACAGGGCTTCGACCGTGAAGCTTTCTTT. This chain uses TRBV4-2 with TRBJ1-1; D is possibly TRBD1 (6 bases). The CDR3 loop spans 15 amino acids. The V end was cut by 4 bases, the J end by 7 bases, with 19 bases between. Germline assignment: CDR1 LGHNA and CDR2 YNFKEQ.

The sample holds a few counts of this clonotype. V and J are TRBV7-9 and TRBJ1-6; a possible D gene is TRBD1 (6 bases). This CDR3 region has 14 residues. V was cut by 3 bases and J by 7 bases, with 10 bases left in between. The germline CDR1 and CDR2 sequences are SEHNR and FQNEAQ (reference sequence). The CDR3, as DNA: TGTGCCAGCAGCTTTGGTCAGGGGAATTCACCCCTCCACTTT. Its translation: CASSFGQGNSPLHF.

This clonotype came up many times. The rearrangement links TRBV20-1 to TRBJ2-1; the match to TRBD1 covers 8 bases. CDR1 and CDR2 from the germline V gene are DFQATT and SNEGSKA (reference sequence). Unmatched junction bases numbered 13, after V lost 6 bases and J lost 6 bases. The CDR3 covers 15 residues. The CDR3: CSAHRLGQDRNEQFF. CDR3 in DNA: TGCAGTGCCCACCGCTTGGGACAGGATCGCAATGAGCAGTTCTTC.

This clonotype was picked up a small number of times. The chain couples TRBV4-3 to TRBJ2-6, with no clear D. CDR1 and CDR2 from the germline V gene are LGHNA and YSLEER. CDR3 length: 16 residues. The V and J ends lost 4 bases and 2 bases respectively, with 12 bases between them. The CDR3 DNA reads TGCGCCAGCAGCCCCATGACGGACCCTGGGGCCAACGTCCTGACTTTC. Protein sequence: CASSPMTDPGANVLTF.

This clonotype was detected many times. The chain carries TRBV9 and TRBJ2-1; TRBD1 aligns across 11 bases. The CDR3 extends over 15 amino acids. Trimming cost V 4 bases and J 7 bases; bases outside gene matches: 7. The germline V gene has CDR1 SGDLS and CDR2 YYNGEE. CDR3 residues: CASSREGQGVNEQFF. CDR3 DNA sequence: TGTGCCAGCAGCCGCGAGGGACAGGGGGTGAATGAGCAGTTCTTC.

The rearrangement uses TRBV28 and TRBJ1-1, with 8 bases matching TRBD1. Germline CDR1 reads MDHEN; CDR2 reads SYDVKM. V shed 0 bases and J 1 base; nucleotides not matched to a gene: 1. The CDR3 consists of 15 residues. The CDR3, as DNA: TGTGCCAGCAGTTTATGGACAGGGGCGAACACTGAAGCTTTCTTT. It is translated as CASSLWTGANTEAFF.

This clonotype was found a few times. The genes are TRBV6-1 and TRBJ1-4; D perhaps matches TRBD1 (5 bases). The length of the CDR3 is 15 residues. V shed 8 bases and J shed 5 bases, with 18 bases lying between them. Germline-derived CDR1 and CDR2 are MNHNS and SASEGT. The CDR3, as DNA: TGTGCCAGCCCTGGCGGGGACCCCGGGAATGAAAAACTGTTTTTT. Protein sequence: CASPGGDPGNEKLFF.

The chain has TRBV13 and TRBJ2-6, with a tentative D call TRBD1 (6 bases). This CDR3 region has 18 residues. V lost 5 bases, J lost 0 bases, and 17 bases lay in between. CDR1 is PRHDT and CDR2 is FYEKMQ in the germline V gene (reference sequence). The CDR3 nucleotides are TGTGCCAGCAGCGGAGGCAGGGGCCCTAGCTCTGGGGCCAACGTCCTGACTTTC. Its translation is CASSGGRGPSSGANVLTF.

This clonotype was picked up many times. The chain joins TRBV20-1 to TRBJ2-7; no clear D gene. CDR1 DFQATT and CDR2 SNEGSKA come from the germline V gene (reference sequence). Between the trimmed V and J ends, which lost 6 bases and 6 bases, there was a span of 9 bases. The CDR3 is 10 amino acids. The CDR3 sequence is CSAERGEQYF. In nucleotides, the CDR3 is TGCAGTGCCGAGAGAGGCGAGCAGTACTTC.

This clonotype was detected a few times. The junction shows a germline mismatch at one end, possibly a read error. The J gene is TRBJ2-7, the V gene TRBV24-1; D is undetermined. The CDR3 is 13 residues long. Germline V gene data show CDR1 as KGHDR and CDR2 as SFDVKD. The CDR3 nucleotides read TGTTCCACCAGTGATTCGGCTTCCTACGAGCAGTACTTC. Translation: CSTSDSASYEQYF.

CDR3 sequence reads: CASSSLASPGELFF. CDR3 nucleotides: TGTGCCAGCAGCTCACTAGCGTCACCCGGGGAGCTGTTTTTT. The chain carries TRBV7-3 and TRBJ2-2; 7 nucleotides align to TRBD2. Germline V gene lookup returns CDR1 SGHTA and CDR2 FQGTGA. Trimming removed 4 bases from V and 6 bases from J; junction bases left unmatched: 5. This CDR3 is built from 14 residues.

This chain joins TRBV12-3 or TRBV12-4 and TRBJ1-6; D unclear. V gave up 7 bases and J gave up 6 bases, with 7 bases separating them. This CDR3 spans 12 amino acids. CDR3: CASTYLNSPLHF. The DNA of the CDR3 is TGTGCCAGCACCTACCTTAATTCACCCCTCCACTTT.

This clonotype was observed at least ten times. V gene TRBV4-3 combines with J gene TRBJ2-3; unclear D gene. Trimming removed 1 base at V and 2 bases at J, with 7 bases between. This CDR3 contains 14 residues. Germline CDR1 is LGHNA and CDR2 is YSLEER. The CDR3 bases are TGCGCCAGCAGCCAAGGCCCCTACACAGATACGCAGTATTTT. Protein: CASSQGPYTDTQYF.

The chain couples TRBV11-2 to TRBJ2-3; perhaps TRBD1 as D (6 bases). The V gene lost 5 bases and the J gene lost 2 bases, with 14 bases spanning the gap. This CDR3 has 15 residues. Per germline, CDR1 SGHAT and CDR2 FQNNGV. CDR3 sequence reads: CASSLRQDLTDTQYF. The CDR3 DNA sequence: TGTGCCAGCAGCCTCCGACAGGACCTCACAGATACGCAGTATTTT.

This clonotype was counted at least ten times. V gene TRBV6-4 combines with J gene TRBJ2-2; D is perhaps TRBD1 or TRBD2 (6 bases each). This CDR3 comprises 16 residues. Germline V gene sequence: CDR1 MRHNA, CDR2 SNTAGT. Trimming removed 4 bases from V and 0 bases from J, with 12 bases in between. The chain's CDR3 is CASSAEGGTNTGELFF. The CDR3 bases are TGTGCCAGCAGTGCCGAAGGGGGGACGAACACCGGGGAGCTGTTTTTT.

This clonotype was seen repeatedly, ten times or more. The rearrangement uses TRBV6-6 and TRBJ2-1; 7 nucleotides agree with TRBD2. The V gene's germline CDR1 is MNHNY and CDR2 SVGAGI (reference sequence). Trimming cost V 5 bases and J 6 bases; bases outside gene matches: 7. The CDR3 extends over 14 amino acids. The CDR3 protein is CASSPPGLPNEQFF. DNA of the CDR3: TGTGCCAGCAGTCCTCCGGGACTACCCAATGAGCAGTTCTTC.

This clonotype was detected a few times. The chain combines TRBV20-1 with TRBJ1-6; D may be TRBD1 (5 bases). Germline V gene data show CDR1 as DFQATT and CDR2 as SNEGSKA (reference sequence). CDR3 size: 13 residues. V lost 3 bases, J lost 6 bases, and 9 bases lay in between. This CDR3 reads CSARPGTNSPLHF. CDR3 DNA sequence: TGCAGTGCTAGGCCGGGGACTAATTCACCCCTCCACTTT.